The present T cell receptor beta chain was sequenced within a study of shared clonotypes between healthy human individuals. In the study overall: The cohort comprised a couple of women and a few men. Their ages spanned 18 to 49 years.

This clone was seen at least ten times. Other DNA sequences in the same sample also yield this CDR3. Germline CDR1 MNHEY, CDR2 SMNVEV (reference sequence). The V gene lost 1 base and the J gene lost 8 bases, with 6 bases spanning the gap. The CDR3 contains 12 residues. In the naive CD8 group, cells lacked CD45RO and were positively selected for CCR7, so terminally differentiated effector memory CD45RA+ cells were left out. The table came from immunoSEQ multiplex PCR; TCRdb's copy has only in-frame clones and leaves some out. This table has 800,000 to 950,000 clones, just over 95% appearing once. This receptor was identified in a man under 40 in good health. The sample comprised naive CD8+ T cells sorted from blood. The V gene is TRBV27, the J gene TRBJ2-1, with D unclear. CDR3 sequence (DNA): TGTGCCAGCAGTTTATTGGGCGATGAGCAGTTCTTC. Translating gives CASSLLGDEQFF.